The 32 T cell receptor beta chains below all came from one sample that was sequenced in a study of vaccination and CD4 T cells after COVID-19. As to treatment: roughly 10-day PBMC culture with coronavirus spike peptide pools or control peptides (ViraFEST assay). Once obtained from cultured CD4+ T cells, the DNA was sequenced using the Oncomine TCR Beta short-read assay. TCRdb ran MiXCR on the PCR reads and lists one entry per CDR3 protein. The sample has 9,000 to 13,000 distinct CDR3 sequences; approximately 80% are singletons. Their antigens remain unidentified. The specimen sequenced was CD4+ T cells from blood, cultured in vitro. The receptors were gathered from a human donor who had recovered from COVID-19.

The V and J genes are TRBV15 and TRBJ2-3, with TRBD1 matching over 8 bases. After removal of 2 bases from V and 0 bases from J, the junction contained 1 base not matched to a gene. CDR1 and CDR2 from the germline V gene are LNHNV and YYDKDF (reference sequence). The CDR3 is 15 residues long. For the CDR3, the DNA is TGTGCCACCAGCAGAAGGACAGGGAGCACAGATACGCAGTATTTT. Amino acids: CATSRRTGSTDTQYF. The variable domain in full, completed from reference TRBV15 and TRBJ2-3, reads DAMVIQNPRYQVTQFGKPVTLSCSQTLNHNVMYWYQQKSSQAPKLLFHYYDKDFNNEADTPDNFQSRRPNTSFCFLDIRSPGLGDTAMYLCATSRRTGSTDTQYFGPGTRLTVL.

A few counts support this clonotype. V and J are TRBV20-1 and TRBJ1-5; the D gene is possibly TRBD1 (5 bases). CDR1 is DFQATT and CDR2 is SNEGSKA in the germline V gene (reference sequence). V was pared by 6 bases and J by 6 bases, with 15 bases between. The CDR3 runs to 13 residues. The CDR3: CSARRQPSQPQHF. The DNA of the CDR3 is TGCAGTGCCCGCCGACAGCCCAGTCAGCCCCAGCATTTT.

This clonotype turned up a few times. V gene TRBV27 combines with J gene TRBJ1-1; possibly TRBD1 for D (6 bases). Trimming removed 3 bases at V and 6 bases at J, with 14 bases between. Germline CDR1 and CDR2: MNHEY and SMNVEV (reference sequence). This CDR3 has 14 residues. The CDR3 sequence is CASSFRGRWPEAFF. For the CDR3, the DNA is TGTGCCAGCAGTTTTCGGGGGCGCTGGCCTGAAGCTTTCTTT.

The chain couples TRBV7-3 to TRBJ2-7; 7 bases match TRBD2. The V and J ends lost 5 bases and 2 bases, in that order; junction bases with no gene match: 6. The CDR3 has 14 amino acids. The germline V gene has CDR1 SGHTA and CDR2 FQGTGA. CDR3 residues: CASSPPGGTYEQYF. The CDR3 bases are TGTGCCAGCAGCCCCCCCGGGGGGACCTACGAGCAGTACTTC.

Written as DNA, the CDR3 is TGCAGTGCTTTAAAGATGGGGGAGCCTGAAGCTTTCTTT. Translating gives CSALKMGEPEAFF. This chain uses TRBV20-1 with TRBJ1-1; D may be TRBD1 (5 bases). The CDR3 spans 13 residues. The germline V gene encodes CDR1 DFQATT and CDR2 SNEGSKA (reference sequence). V was pared by 5 bases and J by 6 bases, with 16 bases between.

This clonotype was seen a few times. The chain links TRBV7-2 to TRBJ1-5, with D possibly TRBD1 on 5 matching bases. The CDR3 is 15 amino acids. Trimming left V 5 bases short and J 3 bases short, with 14 bases between. Germline V gene lookup returns CDR1 SGHTA and CDR2 FQGNSA. The CDR3 DNA reads TGTGCCAGCAGCCCAACAGTAGGGGTCAATCAGCCCCAGCATTTT. Translation gives CASSPTVGVNQPQHF.

V and J are TRBV20-1 and TRBJ2-3; 11 nucleotides align to TRBD1. The CDR3 is 15 residues long. Germline V gives CDR1 DFQATT, CDR2 SNEGSKA (reference sequence). Trimming cost V 5 bases and J 4 bases; bases outside gene matches: 8. CDR3 sequence reads: CSASPGQGVADTQYF. In DNA, the CDR3 is TGCAGTGCTTCCCCGGGACAGGGGGTAGCAGATACGCAGTATTTT.

Worth noting for this clonotype: The DNA is left out, because the CDR3 cannot be placed on it with certainty; the CDR3 is given as TCRdb lists it. The chain uses TRBV7-2 and TRBJ2-3; the D call in the table, TRBD2, was not verified against the DNA. Germline V gene sequence: CDR1 SGHTA, CDR2 FQGNSA. The CDR3 length is 23 residues, termini included. The CDR3 spells CASSLGNGPYEQYFGLAGYTQYF.

The chain employs TRBV7-2 and TRBJ2-3, with TRBD2 matching 14 bases. The CDR3 contains 20 residues. The germline gives CDR1 SGHTA, CDR2 FQGNSA. Germline trimming cut 5 bases from V and 2 bases from J; bases unmatched to any gene: 15. CDR3 nucleotides: TGTGCCAGCAGCATCACCCCCGGACTAGCGGGAGGCCCGAACACAGATACGCAGTATTTT. It encodes CASSITPGLAGGPNTDTQYF.

The chain combines TRBV7-9 with TRBJ2-2; D may be TRBD2 (6 bases). V was pared by 10 bases and J by 0 bases, with 18 bases between. The CDR3 sequence is 16 residues long. The V gene's germline CDR1 is SEHNR and CDR2 FQNEAQ (reference sequence). In DNA form, the CDR3 reads TGTGCCATACCAATCTTGGCGGGATCGAACACCGGGGAGCTGTTTTTT. Translation: CAIPILAGSNTGELFF.

The chain joins TRBV7-9 to TRBJ2-2; TRBD2 matches 11 bases. Germline CDR1 SEHNR, CDR2 FQNEAQ (reference sequence). The J segment lost 1 base and the V segment lost 7 bases, leaving 5 bases of the junction unmatched. CDR3 size: 16 residues. CDR3 nucleotide sequence: TGTGCCAGCACAGGGACTAGCGGTTTGAACACCGGGGAGCTGTTTTTT. It codes for CASTGTSGLNTGELFF.

The chain joins TRBV15 to TRBJ1-2; 11 bases fit TRBD1. The ends lost 3 bases at V and 3 bases at J; junction bases unmatched: 3. The CDR3 is made up of 15 amino acids. Germline V gene lookup returns CDR1 LNHNV and CDR2 YYDKDF (reference sequence). The CDR3 DNA is TGTGCCACCAGCAGTTGGGACAGGGGGGACTATGGCTACACCTTC. Protein: CATSSWDRGDYGYTF.

This chain uses TRBV20-1 with TRBJ1-5; no definite D call. CDR3 length: 13 amino acids. From germline, CDR1 is DFQATT and CDR2 SNEGSKA (reference sequence). The germline V and J ends were trimmed by 3 bases and 1 base, with 7 bases remaining between them. As DNA, the CDR3 is TGCAGTGCTAGGGGTGCGAGCAATCAGCCCCAGCATTTT. This codes for CSARGASNQPQHF.

J is TRBJ1-5 and V is TRBV7-8; D gene unclear. Germline CDR1 SGHVS, CDR2 FQNEAQ. The ends were cut back, 1 base at V and 6 bases at J, with 16 bases in the middle. CDR3 length: 16 residues. CDR3 in DNA: TGTGCCAGCAGCTTAGTCTTCGGGCAGGTTCGTCAGCCCCAGCATTTT. Translation gives CASSLVFGQVRQPQHF.

The V gene is TRBV10-3, the J gene TRBJ2-7; 8 nucleotides agree with TRBD2. CDR1 and CDR2 from the germline V gene are ENHRY and SYGVKD. The CDR3 runs to 14 residues. V lost 8 bases to trimming and J lost 5 bases; unmatched junction nucleotides: 11. CDR3 residues: CAISPSGSVNEQYF. DNA for the CDR3: TGTGCCATCTCCCCCAGCGGGAGTGTGAACGAGCAGTACTTC.

The CDR3 protein is CASSLEAYGYTF. As DNA, the CDR3 is TGTGCCAGCAGCTTAGAGGCCTATGGCTACACCTTC. This chain uses TRBV7-2 with TRBJ1-2; no firm D call. The CDR3 totals 12 residues. Germline-derived CDR1 and CDR2 are SGHTA and FQGNSA. V dropped 1 base and J dropped 4 bases, with 4 bases sitting between them.

The CDR3, as DNA: TGTGCCAGCAGTTACTCGCTGAATCAGCCCCAGCATTTT. Encoded protein: CASSYSLNQPQHF. The chain uses TRBV6-5 and TRBJ1-5; D is uncertain. Trimming cost V 0 bases and J 4 bases, with 4 bases left between them. CDR1 and CDR2 from the germline V gene are MNHEY and SVGAGI. CDR3 length: 13 amino acids.

The chain employs TRBV4-1 and TRBJ2-3; D possibly corresponds to TRBD2 (6 bases). Germline V gives CDR1 MGHRA, CDR2 YSYEKL. With 0 bases removed from V and 5 bases from J, the gap between germline ends came to 21 bases. There are 18 residues in the CDR3. The CDR3 bases are TGCGCCAGCAGCCAAGATCTACGGAGGGCGGATATTCGAGATACGCAGTATTTT. It translates to CASSQDLRRADIRDTQYF.

V usage is TRBV28 and J usage is TRBJ1-5; TRBD1 is a possible D gene (5 bases). CDR1 and CDR2 from the germline V gene are MDHEN and SYDVKM. Trimming left V 4 bases short and J 3 bases short, with 16 bases between. The CDR3 runs 16 residues. CDR3 residues: CASSSFLGTSNQPQHF. The CDR3 DNA is TGTGCCAGCAGTTCCTTCCTTGGGACCTCCAATCAGCCCCAGCATTTT. The whole variable domain, filled in from reference TRBV28 and TRBJ1-5, reads DVKVTQSSRYLVKRTGEKVFLECVQDMDHENMFWYRQDPGLGLRLIYFSYDVKMKEKGDIPEGYSVSREKKERFSLILESASTNQTSMYLCASSSFLGTSNQPQHFGDGTRLSIL.

A note on this clonotype: The germline gene is not matched at one end of the junction; a read error may be the cause. The genes are TRBV15 and TRBJ2-1; unclear D gene. This CDR3 is 15 amino acids long. Germline CDR1 is LNHNV and CDR2 is YYDKDF (reference sequence). The chain's CDR3 is CATSRDPSSYNEQFF. CDR3 DNA: TGTGCCACCAGCCGAGATCCGAGCTCCTACAATGAGCAGTTCTTC.

The V and J genes are TRBV7-3 and TRBJ1-1; 7 nucleotides match TRBD1. The germline gives CDR1 SGHTA, CDR2 FQGTGA. Trimming at V came to 5 bases and at J to 10 bases, leaving 10 bases not matched to a gene. CDR3 size: 13 residues. CDR3 in amino acids: CASSDTDRAGAFF. DNA of the CDR3: TGTGCCAGCAGCGACACAGACAGGGCGGGAGCTTTCTTT. Full variable domain (remainder filled in from reference TRBV7-3 and TRBJ1-1): GAGVSQTPSNKVTEKGKYVELRCDPISGHTALYWYRQSLGQGPEFLIYFQGTGAADDSGLPNDRFFAVRPEGSVSTLKIQRTERGDSAVYLCASSDTDRAGAFFGQGTRLTVV.

The chain recombines TRBV24-1 with TRBJ2-5; D gene unclear. Germline V gives CDR1 KGHDR, CDR2 SFDVKD. The CDR3 runs to 14 residues. V was pared by 2 bases and J by 1 base, with 7 bases between. CDR3 nucleotide sequence: TGTGCCACCAGTGATTCGCTACTCCAAGAGACCCAGTACTTC. This encodes CATSDSLLQETQYF.

The V and J genes are TRBV24-1 and TRBJ2-1, with D possibly TRBD2 on 6 matching bases. The ends were cut back, 0 bases at V and 5 bases at J, with 13 bases in the middle. This CDR3 is 16 amino acids long. Germline V lookup: CDR1 KGHDR, CDR2 SFDVKD. CDR3 sequence reads: CATSDLGSGRNNEQFF. For the CDR3, the DNA is TGTGCCACCAGTGATTTGGGTAGCGGACGTAACAATGAGCAGTTCTTC.

This clonotype was picked up one time. The J gene is TRBJ1-5, the V gene TRBV19; D ambiguous. Germline V gives CDR1 LNHDA, CDR2 SQIVND (reference sequence). The CDR3 is made up of 16 amino acids. V was shortened by 7 bases and J by 1 base, with 17 bases between the two germline ends. The CDR3 bases are TGTGCCAGTAACACCCCGGGCCCAAGGAGCAATCAGCCCCAGCATTTT. This gives the protein CASNTPGPRSNQPQHF.

This clonotype was recorded once. This rearrangement joins TRBV7-2 to TRBJ1-5; 8 bases align to TRBD1. V lost 5 bases, J lost 6 bases, and 6 bases stayed unmatched. CDR3 length equals 14 residues. Germline CDR1 reads SGHTA; CDR2 reads FQGNSA. This CDR3 is CASSEDRVPQPQHF. DNA for the CDR3: TGTGCCAGCAGCGAGGACAGGGTTCCTCAGCCCCAGCATTTT. Using reference TRBV7-2 and TRBJ1-5 for the parts outside the CDR3, the full variable domain is GAGVSQSPSNKVTEKGKDVELRCDPISGHTALYWYRQSLGQGLEFLIYFQGNSAPDKSGLPSDRFSAERTGGSVSTLTIQRTQQEDSAVYLCASSEDRVPQPQHFGDGTRLSIL.

The chain combines TRBV29-1 with TRBJ1-1; D remains unclear. Germline CDR1 reads SQVTM; CDR2 reads ANQGSEA. The CDR3 totals 14 residues. Trimming cost V 0 bases and J 5 bases, with 13 bases left between them. CDR3 nucleotides: TGCAGCGTTGAAGAGGGTCGAAGCAGAACTGAAGCTTTCTTT. It yields the protein CSVEEGRSRTEAFF.

The chain couples TRBV6-1 to TRBJ1-1; D gene ambiguous. Per germline, CDR1 MNHNS and CDR2 SASEGT. Between the trimmed V and J ends, which lost 6 bases and 9 bases, there was a span of 11 bases. The length of the CDR3 is 11 residues. CDR3 sequence (DNA): TGTGCCAGCAGCCCGGCGGGCAAAGCTTTCTTT. Its protein is CASSPAGKAFF.

The rearrangement links TRBV20-1 to TRBJ1-1, with TRBD1 matching over 7 bases. The J segment lost 0 bases and the V segment lost 2 bases, leaving 9 bases of the junction unmatched. Per the germline V gene, CDR1 is DFQATT and CDR2 is SNEGSKA (reference sequence). The CDR3 is 16 amino acids. The CDR3 loop is CSARLGQTPLNTEAFF. In nucleotides, the CDR3 is TGCAGTGCTAGACTGGGACAGACCCCATTGAACACTGAAGCTTTCTTT.

This clonotype showed up just a few times. V is TRBV20-1 and J is TRBJ2-7; 7 bases agree with TRBD1. The CDR3 sequence is 14 residues long. Germline CDR1 and CDR2: DFQATT and SNEGSKA (reference sequence). The V and J ends lost 6 bases and 2 bases, in that order; junction bases with no gene match: 10. CDR3: CSAPTGFGTYEQYF. The CDR3 DNA is TGCAGTGCACCGACAGGGTTTGGGACCTACGAGCAGTACTTC.

V usage is TRBV6-1 and J usage is TRBJ2-7, with TRBD1 matching 9 bases. The germline V gene has CDR1 MNHNS and CDR2 SASEGT. The CDR3 is 13 amino acids. J lost 2 bases, V lost 10 bases, and 6 bases had no gene match. This CDR3 reads CATTRTGAYEQYF. As DNA, the CDR3 is TGTGCCACCACCCGGACAGGGGCCTACGAGCAGTACTTC.

The chain couples TRBV7-3 to TRBJ2-2; D gene ambiguous. V was clipped by 5 bases and J by 5 bases, with 9 bases between them. The germline V gene has CDR1 SGHTA and CDR2 FQGTGA. The CDR3 loop spans 13 amino acids. The CDR3 is CASSQTITGELFF. CDR3 DNA sequence: TGTGCCAGCAGCCAGACCATTACCGGGGAGCTGTTTTTT.

This chain connects TRBV6-1 to TRBJ1-1; no reliable D call. The CDR3 is made up of 15 amino acids. The V gene lost 5 bases and the J gene lost 0 bases, with 13 bases spanning the gap. Germline V CDR1 and CDR2: MNHNS, SASEGT. The CDR3 is CASSPPVQLNTEAFF. DNA for the CDR3: TGTGCCAGCAGTCCCCCCGTGCAGTTGAACACTGAAGCTTTCTTT.